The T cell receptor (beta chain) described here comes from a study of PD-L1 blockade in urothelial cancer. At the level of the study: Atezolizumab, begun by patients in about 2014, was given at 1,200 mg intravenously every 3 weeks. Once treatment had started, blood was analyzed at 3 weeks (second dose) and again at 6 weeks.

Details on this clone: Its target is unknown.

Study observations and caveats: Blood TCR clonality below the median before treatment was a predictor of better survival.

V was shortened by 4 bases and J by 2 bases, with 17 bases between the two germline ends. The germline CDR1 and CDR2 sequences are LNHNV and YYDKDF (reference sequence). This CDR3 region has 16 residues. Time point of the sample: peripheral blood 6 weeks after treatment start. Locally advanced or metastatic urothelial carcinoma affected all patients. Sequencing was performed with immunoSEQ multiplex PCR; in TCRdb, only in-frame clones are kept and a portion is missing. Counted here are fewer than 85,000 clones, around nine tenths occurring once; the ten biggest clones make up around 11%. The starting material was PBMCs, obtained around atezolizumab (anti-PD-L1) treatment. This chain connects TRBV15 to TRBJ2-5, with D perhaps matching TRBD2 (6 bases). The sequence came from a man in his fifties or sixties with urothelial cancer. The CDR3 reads CATSKRTIGGQETQYF. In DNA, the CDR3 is TGTGCCACCAGCAAACGGACAATTGGGGGGCAAGAGACCCAGTACTTC.